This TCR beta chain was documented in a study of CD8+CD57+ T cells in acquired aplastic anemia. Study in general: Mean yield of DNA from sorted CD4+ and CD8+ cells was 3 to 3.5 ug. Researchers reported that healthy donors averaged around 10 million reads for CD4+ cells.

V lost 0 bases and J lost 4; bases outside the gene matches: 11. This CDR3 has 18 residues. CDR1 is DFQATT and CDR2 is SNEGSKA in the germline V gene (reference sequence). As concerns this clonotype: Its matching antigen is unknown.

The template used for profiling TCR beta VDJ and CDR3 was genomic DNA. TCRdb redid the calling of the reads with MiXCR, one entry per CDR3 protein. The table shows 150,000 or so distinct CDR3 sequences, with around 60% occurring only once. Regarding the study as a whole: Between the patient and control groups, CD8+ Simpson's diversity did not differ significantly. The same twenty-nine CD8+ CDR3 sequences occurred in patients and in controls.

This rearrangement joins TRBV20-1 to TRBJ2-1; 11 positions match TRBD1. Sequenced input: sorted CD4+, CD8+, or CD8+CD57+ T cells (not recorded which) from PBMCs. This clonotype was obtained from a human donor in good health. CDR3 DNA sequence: TGCAGTGCTAGAGAGGACAGGGGGCCCGGGACGACTTACAATGAGCAGTTCTTC. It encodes CSAREDRGPGTTYNEQFF.